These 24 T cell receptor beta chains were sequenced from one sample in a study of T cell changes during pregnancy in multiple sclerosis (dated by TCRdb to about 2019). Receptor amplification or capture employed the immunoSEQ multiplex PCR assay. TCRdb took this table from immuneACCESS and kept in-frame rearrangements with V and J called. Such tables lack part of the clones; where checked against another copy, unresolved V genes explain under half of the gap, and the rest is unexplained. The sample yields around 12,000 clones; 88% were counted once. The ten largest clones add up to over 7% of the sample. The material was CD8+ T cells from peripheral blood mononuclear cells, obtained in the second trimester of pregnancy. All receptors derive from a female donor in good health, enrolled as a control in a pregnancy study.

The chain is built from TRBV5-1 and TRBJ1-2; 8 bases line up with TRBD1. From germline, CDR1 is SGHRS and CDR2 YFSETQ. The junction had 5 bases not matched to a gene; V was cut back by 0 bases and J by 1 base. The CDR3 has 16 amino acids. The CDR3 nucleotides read TGCGCCAGCAGCTTGGGCCGGACAGGGATTAACTATGGCTACACCTTC. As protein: CASSLGRTGINYGYTF. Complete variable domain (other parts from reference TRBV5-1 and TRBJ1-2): KAGVTQTPRYLIKTRGQQVTLSCSPISGHRSVSWYQQTPGQGLQFLFEYFSETQRNKGNFPGRFSGRQFSNSRSEMNVSTLELGDSALYLCASSLGRTGINYGYTFGSGTRLTVV.

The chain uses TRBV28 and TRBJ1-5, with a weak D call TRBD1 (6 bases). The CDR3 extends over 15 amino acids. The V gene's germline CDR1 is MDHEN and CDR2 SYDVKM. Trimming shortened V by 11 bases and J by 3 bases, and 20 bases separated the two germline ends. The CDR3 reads CACRQKGEFNQPQHF. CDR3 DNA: TGTGCCTGTCGACAGAAGGGGGAGTTCAATCAGCCCCAGCATTTT.

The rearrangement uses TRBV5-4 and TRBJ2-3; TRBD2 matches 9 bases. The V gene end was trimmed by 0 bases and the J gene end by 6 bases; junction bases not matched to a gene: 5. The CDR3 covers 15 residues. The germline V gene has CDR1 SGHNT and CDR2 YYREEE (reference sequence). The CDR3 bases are TGTGCCAGCAGCTTGGTTAGCGGGGGAAGGGATACGCAGTATTTT. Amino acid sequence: CASSLVSGGRDTQYF.

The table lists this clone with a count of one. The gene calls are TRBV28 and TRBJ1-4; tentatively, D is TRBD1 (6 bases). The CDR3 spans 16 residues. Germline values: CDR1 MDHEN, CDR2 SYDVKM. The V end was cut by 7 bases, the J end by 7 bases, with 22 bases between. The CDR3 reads CASTPNRALITEKLFF. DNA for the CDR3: TGTGCCAGCACCCCCAACAGGGCCCTTATAACTGAAAAACTGTTTTTT.

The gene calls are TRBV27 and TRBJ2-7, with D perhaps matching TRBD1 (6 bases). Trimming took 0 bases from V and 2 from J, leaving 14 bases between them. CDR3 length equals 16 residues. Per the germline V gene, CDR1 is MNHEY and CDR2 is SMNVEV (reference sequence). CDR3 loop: CASSLSPGHPPYEQYF. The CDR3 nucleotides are TGTGCCAGCAGTTTATCTCCGGGACACCCACCCTACGAGCAGTACTTC.

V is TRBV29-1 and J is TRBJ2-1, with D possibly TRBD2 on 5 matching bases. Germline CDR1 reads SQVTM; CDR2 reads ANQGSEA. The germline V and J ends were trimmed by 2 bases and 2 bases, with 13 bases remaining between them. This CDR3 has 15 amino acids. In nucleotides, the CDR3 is TGCAGCGTTGAACTTGGAGGCCTACCCTACAATGAGCAGTTCTTC. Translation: CSVELGGLPYNEQFF.

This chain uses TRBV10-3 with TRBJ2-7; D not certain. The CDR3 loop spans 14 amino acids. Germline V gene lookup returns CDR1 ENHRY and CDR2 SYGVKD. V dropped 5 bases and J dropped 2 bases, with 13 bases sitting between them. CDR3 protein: CAISSAGSAYEQYF. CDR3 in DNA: TGTGCCATCAGTAGCGCCGGTTCCGCCTACGAGCAGTACTTC.

Here the CDR3 reads CASSQDTASGGRGEQYF. CDR3 DNA sequence: TGTGCCAGCAGCCAAGATACGGCTAGCGGGGGGAGGGGGGAGCAGTACTTC. This chain joins TRBV4-2 and TRBJ2-7, with 11 positions matching TRBD2. Germline V gives CDR1 LGHNA, CDR2 YNFKEQ. The V segment lost 0 bases and the J segment 7 bases; nucleotides outside the gene matches: 11. The CDR3 is made up of 17 amino acids.

The CDR3 nucleotides are TGTGCCAGCAGTTCCTCTTGGGTAGCGGGAGGGGAGGGTGAGCAGTACTTC. This sequence encodes CASSSSWVAGGEGEQYF. The chain combines TRBV28 with TRBJ2-7; TRBD2 agrees at 11 bases. Germline V gene sequence: CDR1 MDHEN, CDR2 SYDVKM. V shed 4 bases, J shed 7 bases, and the junction held 15 bases outside the gene matches. This CDR3 region has 17 residues.

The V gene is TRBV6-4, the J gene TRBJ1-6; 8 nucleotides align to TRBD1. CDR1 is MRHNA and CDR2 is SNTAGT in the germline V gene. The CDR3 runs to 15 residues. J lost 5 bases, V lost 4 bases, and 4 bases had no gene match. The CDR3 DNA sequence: TGTGCCAGCAGTGCCGGACAGGGCGATAATTCACCCCTCCACTTT. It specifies CASSAGQGDNSPLHF.

The CDR3, as DNA: TGTGCCAGCAGCCTGGTAGCGGGAGCCGGGGAGCTGTTTTTT. Protein sequence: CASSLVAGAGELFF. This chain joins TRBV5-6 and TRBJ2-2; TRBD2 matches at 9 bases. The J segment lost 6 bases and the V segment lost 4 bases, leaving 4 bases of the junction unmatched. The germline V gene encodes CDR1 SGHDT and CDR2 YYEEEE. The CDR3 length is 14 residues.

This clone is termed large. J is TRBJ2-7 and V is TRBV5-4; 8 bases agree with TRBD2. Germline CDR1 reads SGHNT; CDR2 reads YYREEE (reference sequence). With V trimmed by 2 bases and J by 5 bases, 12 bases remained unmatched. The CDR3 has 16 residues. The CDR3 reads CASSLWGAGEFDEQYF. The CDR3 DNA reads TGTGCCAGCAGCTTATGGGGAGCGGGGGAGTTTGACGAGCAGTACTTC.

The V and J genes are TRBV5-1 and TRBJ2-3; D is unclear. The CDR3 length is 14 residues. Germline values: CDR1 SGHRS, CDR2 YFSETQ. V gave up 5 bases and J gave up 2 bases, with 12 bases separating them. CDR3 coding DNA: TGCGCCAGCAGGCCGCCCGCGGACACAGATACGCAGTATTTT. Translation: CASRPPADTDTQYF.

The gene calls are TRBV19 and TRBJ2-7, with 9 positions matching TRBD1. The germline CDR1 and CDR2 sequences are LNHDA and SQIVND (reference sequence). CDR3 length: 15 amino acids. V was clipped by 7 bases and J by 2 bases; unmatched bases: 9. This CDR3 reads CASTSGQGYTYEQYF. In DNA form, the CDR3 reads TGTGCCAGTACCTCGGGACAGGGCTACACCTACGAGCAGTACTTC.

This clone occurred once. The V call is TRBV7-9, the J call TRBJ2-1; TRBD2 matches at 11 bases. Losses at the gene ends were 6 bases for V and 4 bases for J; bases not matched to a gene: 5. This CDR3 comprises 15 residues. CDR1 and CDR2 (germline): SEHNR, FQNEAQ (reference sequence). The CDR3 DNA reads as TGTGCCAGCAGTCAGGGACTAGCGGAATACAATGAGCAGTTCTTC. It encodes CASSQGLAEYNEQFF.

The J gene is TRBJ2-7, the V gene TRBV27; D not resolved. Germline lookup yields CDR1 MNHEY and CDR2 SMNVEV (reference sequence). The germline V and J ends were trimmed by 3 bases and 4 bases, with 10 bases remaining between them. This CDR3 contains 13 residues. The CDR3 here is CASSFGPNYEQYF. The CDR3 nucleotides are TGTGCCAGCAGTTTTGGGCCGAATTACGAGCAGTACTTC.

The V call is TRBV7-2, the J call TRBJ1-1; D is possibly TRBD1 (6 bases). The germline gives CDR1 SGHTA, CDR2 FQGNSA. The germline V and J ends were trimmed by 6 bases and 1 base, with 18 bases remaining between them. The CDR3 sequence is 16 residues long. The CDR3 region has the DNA TGTGCCAGCAGACGGTGGTTTGGACAGCGGAACACTGAAGCTTTCTTT. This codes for CASRRWFGQRNTEAFF.

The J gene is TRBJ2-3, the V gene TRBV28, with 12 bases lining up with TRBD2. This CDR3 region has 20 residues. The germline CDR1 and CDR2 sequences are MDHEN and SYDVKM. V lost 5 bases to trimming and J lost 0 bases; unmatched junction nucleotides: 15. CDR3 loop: CASSTFGEASGRASTDTQYF. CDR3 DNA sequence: TGTGCCAGCAGTACTTTTGGGGAGGCTAGCGGGAGGGCTAGCACAGATACGCAGTATTTT.

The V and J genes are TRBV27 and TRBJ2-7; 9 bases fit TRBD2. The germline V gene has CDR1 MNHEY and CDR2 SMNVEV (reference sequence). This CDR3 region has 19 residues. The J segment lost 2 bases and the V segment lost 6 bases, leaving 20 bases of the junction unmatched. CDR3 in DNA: TGTGCCAGCAGCCACGGGGTGGGGGGGACTAGCTTCCGTCCCTACGAGCAGTACTTC. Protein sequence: CASSHGVGGTSFRPYEQYF.

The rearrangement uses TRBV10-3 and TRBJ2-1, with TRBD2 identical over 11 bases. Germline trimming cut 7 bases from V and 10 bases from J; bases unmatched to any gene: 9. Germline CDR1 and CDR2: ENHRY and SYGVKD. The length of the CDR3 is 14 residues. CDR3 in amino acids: CAINLAGGLTEQFF. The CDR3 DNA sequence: TGTGCCATCAATCTAGCGGGAGGCCTAACCGAGCAGTTCTTC.

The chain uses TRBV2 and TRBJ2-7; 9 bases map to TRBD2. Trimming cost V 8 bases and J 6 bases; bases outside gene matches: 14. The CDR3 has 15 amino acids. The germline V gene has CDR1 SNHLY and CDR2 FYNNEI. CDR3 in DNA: TGTGCCAGCCATCCTATAATAGCGGGGGTTTTCGAGCAGTACTTC. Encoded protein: CASHPIIAGVFEQYF.

The CDR3 here is CASSFTSGVGREQFF. CDR3 DNA sequence: TGTGCCAGCAGTTTTACTAGCGGGGTGGGTCGTGAGCAGTTCTTC. The V call is TRBV27, the J call TRBJ2-1; 10 bases agree with TRBD2. Germline V CDR1 and CDR2: MNHEY, SMNVEV (reference sequence). The CDR3 runs to 15 residues. V gave up 3 bases and J gave up 9 bases; unmatched junction bases: 8.

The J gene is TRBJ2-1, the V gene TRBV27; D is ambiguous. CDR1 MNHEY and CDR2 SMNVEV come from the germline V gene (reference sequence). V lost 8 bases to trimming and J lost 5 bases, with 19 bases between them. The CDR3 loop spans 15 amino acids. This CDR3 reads CASADLTLNNNEQFF. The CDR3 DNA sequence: TGTGCCAGCGCCGACTTGACGCTAAATAACAATGAGCAGTTCTTC.

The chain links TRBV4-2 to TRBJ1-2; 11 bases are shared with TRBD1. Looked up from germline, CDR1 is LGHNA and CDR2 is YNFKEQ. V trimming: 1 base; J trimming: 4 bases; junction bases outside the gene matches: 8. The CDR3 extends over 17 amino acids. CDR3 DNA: TGTGCCAGCAGCCAAGGGACAGGGGGCGAGAAGTCCTATGGCTACACCTTC. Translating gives CASSQGTGGEKSYGYTF.